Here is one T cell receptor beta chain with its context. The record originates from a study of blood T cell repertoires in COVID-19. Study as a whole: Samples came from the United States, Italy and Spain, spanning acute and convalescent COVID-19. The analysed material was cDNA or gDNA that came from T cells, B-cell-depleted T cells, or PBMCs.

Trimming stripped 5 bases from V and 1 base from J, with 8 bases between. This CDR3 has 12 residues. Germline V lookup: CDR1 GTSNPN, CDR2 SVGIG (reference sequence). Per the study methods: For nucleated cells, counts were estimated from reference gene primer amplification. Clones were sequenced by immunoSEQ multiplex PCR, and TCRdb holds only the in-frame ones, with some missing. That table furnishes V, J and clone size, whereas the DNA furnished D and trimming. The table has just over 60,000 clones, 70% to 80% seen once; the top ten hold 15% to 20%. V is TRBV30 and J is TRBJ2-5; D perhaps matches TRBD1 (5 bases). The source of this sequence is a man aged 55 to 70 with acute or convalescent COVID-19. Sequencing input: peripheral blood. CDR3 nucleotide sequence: TGTGCCTGGGGGGCCCGCCAAGAGACCCAGTACTTC. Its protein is CAWGARQETQYF.